This passage covers 4 T cell receptor beta chains from one sample sequenced in a study of blood T cells in healthy people across ages. For the second PCR, which ran for about 6 to 12 cycles, a sample-barcoded 5' primer and a J-beta primer mix were used. TCRdb used MiXCR to reprocess the 5' RACE reads, holding one entry per CDR3 protein. The table records about 570,000 distinct CDR3 sequences, 25% to 30% of them present only once. What was sequenced was blood. These receptors came from a woman in her 70s in good health.

This clonotype was seen more than once but under ten times. The chain has TRBV20-1 and TRBJ2-1; D is ambiguous. Deletions cut 3 bases from V and 5 bases from J, with 11 bases between. Germline V gene sequence: CDR1 DFQATT, CDR2 SNEGSKA (reference sequence). CDR3 length equals 13 residues. In nucleotides, the CDR3 is TGCAGTGCTAGCCCCAGTTCCCACAATGAGCAGTTCTTC. Protein sequence: CSASPSSHNEQFF.

The V call is TRBV25-1, the J call TRBJ2-1; TRBD1 matches at 8 bases. The CDR3 covers 16 residues. CDR1 MGHDK and CDR2 SYGVNS come from the germline V gene. Unmatched junction bases numbered 6, after V lost 3 bases and J lost 2 bases. CDR3 in DNA: TGTGCCAGCAGTGAGTTAGGACAGGGTCCCTACAATGAGCAGTTCTTC. Its translation is CASSELGQGPYNEQFF.

This clonotype was seen only a few times. This rearrangement joins TRBV30 to TRBJ1-1; D may be TRBD1 (6 bases). Germline CDR1 reads GTSNPN; CDR2 reads SVGIG (reference sequence). CDR3 length equals 13 residues. This chain's CDR3 is CAWSGVGDTEAFF. As DNA, the CDR3 is TGTGCATGGTCAGGGGTAGGGGACACTGAAGCTTTCTTT. The whole variable domain, filled in from reference TRBV30 and TRBJ1-1, reads SQTIHQWPATLVQPVGSPLSLECTVEGTSNPNLYWYRQAAGRGLQLLFYSVGIGQISSEVPQNLSASRPQDRQFILSSKKLLLSDSGFYLCAWSGVGDTEAFFGQGTRLTVV.

Concerning this clonotype: At one end, the junction sequence differs from germline, possibly due to a read error. V is TRBV12-3 or TRBV12-4 and J is TRBJ2-5, with 8 bases that match TRBD2. The CDR3 runs 13 residues. CDR3 loop: CASSWTSRETQYF. The CDR3 bases are TGCGCCAGCAGTTGGACTAGCCGAGAGACCCAGTACTTC.